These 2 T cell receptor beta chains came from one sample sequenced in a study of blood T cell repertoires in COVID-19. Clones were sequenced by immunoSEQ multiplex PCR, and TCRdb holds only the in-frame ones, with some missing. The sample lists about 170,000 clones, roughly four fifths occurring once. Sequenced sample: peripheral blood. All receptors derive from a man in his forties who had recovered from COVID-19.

The chain's CDR3 is CASSYSRDRGLHEQFF. The CDR3 nucleotides read TGTGCCAGCAGTTACTCCCGGGACAGGGGATTGCATGAGCAGTTCTTC. The rearrangement uses TRBV6-2 or TRBV6-3 and TRBJ2-1, with TRBD1 matching 10 bases. CDR1 MNHEY and CDR2 SVGEGT come from the germline V gene. V shed 0 bases and J 8 bases; nucleotides not matched to a gene: 7. This CDR3 comprises 16 residues.

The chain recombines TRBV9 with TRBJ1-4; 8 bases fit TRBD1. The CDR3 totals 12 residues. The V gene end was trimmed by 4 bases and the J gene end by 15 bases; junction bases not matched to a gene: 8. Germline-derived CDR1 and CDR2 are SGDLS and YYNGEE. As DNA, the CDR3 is TGTGCCAGCAGCCCTGGGACAGGCCTGTTGTTTTTT. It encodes CASSPGTGLLFF.